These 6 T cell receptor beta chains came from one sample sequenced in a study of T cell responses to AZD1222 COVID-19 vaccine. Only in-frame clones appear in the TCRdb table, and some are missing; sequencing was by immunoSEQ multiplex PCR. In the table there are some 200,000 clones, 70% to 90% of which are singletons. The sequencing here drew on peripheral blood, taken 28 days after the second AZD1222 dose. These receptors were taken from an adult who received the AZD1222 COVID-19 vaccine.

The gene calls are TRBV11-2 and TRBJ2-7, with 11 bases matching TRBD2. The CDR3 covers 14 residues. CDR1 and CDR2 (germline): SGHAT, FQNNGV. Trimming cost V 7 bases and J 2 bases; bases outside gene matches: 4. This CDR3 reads CASTGTSGAYEQYF. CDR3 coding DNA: TGTGCCAGCACGGGGACTAGCGGCGCCTACGAGCAGTACTTC. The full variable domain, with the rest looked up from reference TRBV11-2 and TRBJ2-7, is EAGVAQSPRYKIIEKRQSVAFWCNPISGHATLYWYQQILGQGPKLLIQFQNNGVVDDSQLPKDRFSAERLKGVDSTLKIQPAKLEDSAVYLCASTGTSGAYEQYFGPGTRLTVT.

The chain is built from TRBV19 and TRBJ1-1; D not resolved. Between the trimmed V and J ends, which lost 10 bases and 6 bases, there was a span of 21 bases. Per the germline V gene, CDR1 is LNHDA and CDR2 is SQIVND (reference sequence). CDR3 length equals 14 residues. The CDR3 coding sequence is TGTGCCACCCGCCAGGACCGCCAAGCAGCTGAAGCTTTCTTT. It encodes CATRQDRQAAEAFF.

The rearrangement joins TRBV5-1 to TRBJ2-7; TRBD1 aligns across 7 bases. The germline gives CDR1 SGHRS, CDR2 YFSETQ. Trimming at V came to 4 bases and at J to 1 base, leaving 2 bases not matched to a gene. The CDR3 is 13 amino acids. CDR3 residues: CASSPTGSYEQYF. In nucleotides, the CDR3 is TGCGCCAGCAGCCCGACAGGGTCCTACGAGCAGTACTTC.

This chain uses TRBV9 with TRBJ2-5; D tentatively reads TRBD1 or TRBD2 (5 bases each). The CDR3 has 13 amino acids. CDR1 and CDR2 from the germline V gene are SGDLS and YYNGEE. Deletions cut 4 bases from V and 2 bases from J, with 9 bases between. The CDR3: CASSRGVQETQYF. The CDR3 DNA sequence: TGTGCCAGCAGCCGAGGGGTTCAAGAGACCCAGTACTTC. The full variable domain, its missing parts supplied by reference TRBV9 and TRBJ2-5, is DSGVTQTPKHLITATGQRVTLRCSPRSGDLSVYWYQQSLDQGLQFLIQYYNGEERAKGNILERFSAQQFPDLHSELNLSSLELGDSALYFCASSRGVQETQYFGPGTRLLVL.

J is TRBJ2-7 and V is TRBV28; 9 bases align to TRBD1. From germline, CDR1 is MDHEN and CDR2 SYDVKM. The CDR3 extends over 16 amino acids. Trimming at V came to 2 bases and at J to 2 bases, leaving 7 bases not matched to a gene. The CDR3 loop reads CASSLETGQGAYEQYF. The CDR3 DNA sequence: TGTGCCAGCAGTTTAGAGACGGGACAGGGTGCCTACGAGCAGTACTTC.

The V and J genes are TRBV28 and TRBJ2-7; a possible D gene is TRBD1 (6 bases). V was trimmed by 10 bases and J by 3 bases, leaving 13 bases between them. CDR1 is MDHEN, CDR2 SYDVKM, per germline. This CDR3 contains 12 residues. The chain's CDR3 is CATQGYGYEQYF. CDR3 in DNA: TGTGCCACCCAGGGGTATGGCTACGAGCAGTACTTC.